Following are 24 T cell receptor beta chains from one sample sequenced in a study of Ad26.COV2.S vaccination and SARS-CoV-2 variants. The treatment here: approximately 18 received Ad26.COV2.S at low or high dose, single or two shots; 5 received placebo; per-sample allocation not given. All samples were drawn on day 63, counting from the first vaccine or placebo injection. The protocol was immunoSEQ multiplex PCR, while the TCRdb copy is restricted to in-frame clones and leaves out a portion. The sample holds roughly 390,000 clones, more than 85% seen once. This sample comprised peripheral blood, obtained in a trial of Ad26.COV2.S vaccine versus placebo. The receptors were sampled from a person between 18 and 65 years old who received the Ad26.COV2.S COVID-19 vaccine or a placebo.

V gene TRBV18 combines with J gene TRBJ1-1; D unclear. The V end lost 6 bases, the J end lost 4 bases, and 12 bases lay between the germline ends. Germline CDR1 KGHSH, CDR2 LQKENI. The CDR3 is 13 amino acids. The CDR3 region has the DNA TGTGCCAGCTCCCTAATGGAGGGCACTGAAGCTTTCTTT. This sequence encodes CASSLMEGTEAFF.

This rearrangement joins TRBV11-2 to TRBJ2-4; 8 positions agree with TRBD2. This CDR3 region has 14 residues. Germline CDR1 reads SGHAT; CDR2 reads FQNNGV. V dropped 4 bases and J dropped 5; count of bases not matched to a gene: 4. CDR3 coding DNA: TGTGCCAGCAGCTGGCCGGGACTAGAAAACATTCAGTACTTC. This sequence encodes CASSWPGLENIQYF.

This chain links TRBV10-1 with TRBJ2-2, with TRBD2 identical over 10 bases. Unmatched junction bases numbered 6, after V lost 8 bases and J lost 0 bases. CDR3 length equals 16 residues. CDR1 and CDR2 from the germline V gene are WNHNN and SYGVQD (reference sequence). This CDR3 reads CASQGSGGPNTGELFF. CDR3 in DNA: TGCGCCAGCCAAGGTAGCGGGGGGCCGAACACCGGGGAGCTGTTTTTT.

The V and J genes are TRBV30 and TRBJ1-5; no reliable D call. V was cut by 0 bases and J by 3 bases, with 9 bases left in between. The germline V gene encodes CDR1 GTSNPN and CDR2 SVGIG (reference sequence). This CDR3 has 14 residues. The CDR3 bases are TGTGCCTGGAGTGTCCCGGACTTCAATCAGCCCCAGCATTTT. Amino acids: CAWSVPDFNQPQHF.

The chain employs TRBV4-1 and TRBJ2-4, with TRBD2 matching over 11 bases. V shed 1 base, J shed 7 bases, and the junction held 12 bases outside the gene matches. Per germline, CDR1 MGHRA and CDR2 YSYEKL. This CDR3 comprises 18 residues. DNA for the CDR3: TGCGCCAGCAGCCAAGGGCTGCTAGCGGGGGGCCCAACGAACATTCAGTACTTC. This translates into CASSQGLLAGGPTNIQYF.

This rearrangement joins TRBV28 to TRBJ1-2; TRBD1 is a possible D gene (6 bases). The germline V and J ends were trimmed by 6 bases and 7 bases, with 18 bases remaining between them. The germline V gene encodes CDR1 MDHEN and CDR2 SYDVKM. This CDR3 has 14 residues. CDR3 in DNA: TGTGCCAGCAGCCCCCCATGGGGGGCGTCTGGCTACACCTTC. Protein sequence: CASSPPWGASGYTF.

The chain is built from TRBV2 and TRBJ2-5; D call uncertain. The CDR3 is made up of 12 amino acids. Per the germline V gene, CDR1 is SNHLY and CDR2 is FYNNEI. Trimming took off 2 bases at V and 4 bases at J, with 5 bases between the two ends. The CDR3 region has the DNA TGTGCCAGCAGTGAATTTTCAGAGACCCAGTACTTC. Its translation: CASSEFSETQYF.

Of note for this clone: This sample also contains other DNA sequences that code for the same CDR3. The J gene is TRBJ2-7, the V gene TRBV11-2, with 8 bases matching TRBD1. This CDR3 has 12 amino acids. Germline CDR1 reads SGHAT; CDR2 reads FQNNGV. Germline trimming cut 3 bases from V and 6 bases from J; bases unmatched to any gene: 1. CDR3 sequence (DNA): TGTGCCAGCAGCTTGGACAGGGTCGAGCAGTACTTC. Residues: CASSLDRVEQYF. Full variable domain (missing parts from reference TRBV11-2 and TRBJ2-7): EAGVAQSPRYKIIEKRQSVAFWCNPISGHATLYWYQQILGQGPKLLIQFQNNGVVDDSQLPKDRFSAERLKGVDSTLKIQPAKLEDSAVYLCASSLDRVEQYFGPGTRLTVT.

V and J are TRBV7-9 and TRBJ1-6; D ambiguous. The CDR3 consists of 16 residues. V lost 4 bases, J lost 4 bases, and 14 bases lay in between. CDR1 SEHNR and CDR2 FQNEAQ come from the germline V gene (reference sequence). CDR3 loop: CASSSYSGPYNSPLHF. The DNA for the CDR3 is TGTGCCAGCAGCTCCTACAGTGGGCCGTATAATTCACCCCTCCACTTT.

V usage is TRBV5-4 and J usage is TRBJ2-1; 7 nucleotides match TRBD2. The germline CDR1 and CDR2 sequences are SGHNT and YYREEE (reference sequence). Unmatched junction bases numbered 6, after V lost 4 bases and J lost 5 bases. The CDR3 has 14 residues. The CDR3 loop is CASSDGTTHNEQFF. DNA of the CDR3: TGTGCCAGCAGCGACGGGACTACCCACAATGAGCAGTTCTTC. The whole variable domain, remainder taken from reference TRBV5-4 and TRBJ2-1, is ETGVTQSPTHLIKTRGQQVTLRCSSQSGHNTVSWYQQALGQGPQFIFQYYREEENGRGNFPPRFSGLQFPNYSSELNVNALELDDSALYLCASSDGTTHNEQFFGPGTRLTVL.

The chain employs TRBV5-4 and TRBJ1-3, with D tentatively TRBD1 (6 bases). The CDR3 runs 17 residues. With 0 bases removed from V and 4 bases from J, the gap between germline ends came to 17 bases. CDR1 and CDR2 from the germline V gene are SGHNT and YYREEE (reference sequence). Here the CDR3 DNA reads TGTGCCAGCAGCTTGGCCATTGACAGGAAAAAAGGAAACACCATATATTTT. Residues: CASSLAIDRKKGNTIYF.

This chain uses TRBV19 with TRBJ1-1; D is ambiguous. The CDR3 is 13 residues long. Germline CDR1 and CDR2: LNHDA and SQIVND (reference sequence). The V end lost 2 bases, the J end lost 7 bases, and 11 bases lay between the germline ends. This chain's CDR3 is CASSIIGSSEAFF. In nucleotides, the CDR3 is TGTGCCAGTAGTATAATCGGGTCGAGTGAAGCTTTCTTT.

The rearrangement joins TRBV18 to TRBJ1-3; 7 bases fit TRBD1. Germline trimming cut 3 bases from V and 1 base from J; bases unmatched to any gene: 9. CDR3 length equals 17 residues. Germline V gene data show CDR1 as KGHSH and CDR2 as LQKENI. The CDR3 here is CASSPLRTGLSGNTIYF. The CDR3 DNA sequence: TGTGCCAGCTCACCTCTACGGACAGGACTGTCTGGAAACACCATATATTTT.

The chain is built from TRBV7-8 and TRBJ2-1; 11 positions match TRBD2. The CDR3 covers 15 residues. Per the germline V gene, CDR1 is SGHVS and CDR2 is FQNEAQ. Losses at the gene ends were 5 bases for V and 10 bases for J; bases not matched to a gene: 10. DNA for the CDR3: TGTGCCAGCAGCACGTTACTAGCGGGGGTAGGGGAGCAGTTCTTC. Translated, it gives CASSTLLAGVGEQFF. The entire variable domain, with the rest obtained from reference TRBV7-8 and TRBJ2-1, is as follows: GAGVSQSPRYKVAKRGQDVALRCDPISGHVSLFWYQQALGQGPEFLTYFQNEAQLDKSGLPSDRFFAERPEGSVSTLKIQRTQQEDSAVYLCASSTLLAGVGEQFFGPGTRLTVL.

The chain links TRBV7-2 to TRBJ2-1, with D maybe TRBD2 (7 bases). This CDR3 comprises 15 residues. Trimming took off 1 base at V and 3 bases at J, with 10 bases between the two ends. Germline-derived CDR1 and CDR2 are SGHTA and FQGNSA. CDR3 region: CASSLGRGLYNEQFF. CDR3 coding DNA: TGTGCCAGCAGCTTAGGGCGGGGGCTCTACAATGAGCAGTTCTTC.

The chain carries TRBV5-4 and TRBJ2-7; maybe TRBD1 (5 bases). The CDR3 has 13 residues. V lost 2 bases and J lost 1, with 7 bases in between. The germline gives CDR1 SGHNT, CDR2 YYREEE (reference sequence). In DNA, the CDR3 is TGTGCCAGCAGCTTACAGGTTTCCTACGAGCAGTACTTC. It specifies CASSLQVSYEQYF.

Points on this clone: This specimen includes other DNA sequences encoding the same CDR3. The chain has TRBV19 and TRBJ2-2; D gene ambiguous. V lost 1 base to trimming and J lost 4 bases, with 4 bases between them. CDR3 length: 13 residues. In germline, CDR1 is LNHDA, CDR2 SQIVND (reference sequence). DNA for the CDR3: TGTGCCAGTAGTATAGGACTCACCGGGGAGCTGTTTTTT. Protein sequence: CASSIGLTGELFF.

This chain connects TRBV20-1 to TRBJ2-3; 8 positions match TRBD1. Germline CDR1 and CDR2: DFQATT and SNEGSKA (reference sequence). This CDR3 contains 14 residues. V lost 3 bases to trimming and J lost 3 bases; unmatched junction nucleotides: 5. The CDR3 DNA reads TGCAGTGCTAGTATCGGACAGGGTACAGATACGCAGTATTTT. It specifies CSASIGQGTDTQYF.

This clone was counted between two and nine times. This rearrangement joins TRBV19 to TRBJ1-6; the match to TRBD1 covers 7 bases. This CDR3 spans 15 amino acids. Germline V gives CDR1 LNHDA, CDR2 SQIVND (reference sequence). The V segment lost 5 bases and the J segment 5 bases; nucleotides outside the gene matches: 6. CDR3 in DNA: TGTGCCAGTAGTGCCGGGACAGATAATAATTCACCCCTCCACTTT. Translation gives CASSAGTDNNSPLHF.

CDR3 residues: CASSQGDGNQPQHF. CDR3 nucleotide sequence: TGCGCCAGCAGCCAGGGAGATGGGAATCAGCCCCAGCATTTT. The V call is TRBV4-1, the J call TRBJ1-5; D not resolved. V dropped 3 bases and J dropped 4 bases, with 10 bases sitting between them. CDR1 and CDR2 from the germline V gene are MGHRA and YSYEKL. There are 14 residues in the CDR3.

J is TRBJ2-1 and V is TRBV6-5, with a possible D match to TRBD2 (6 bases). Germline assignment: CDR1 MNHEY and CDR2 SVGAGI. This CDR3 has 13 residues. Trimming shortened V by 8 bases and J by 9 bases, and 17 bases separated the two germline ends. The CDR3: CASSGDELGEQFF. The CDR3, as DNA: TGTGCCAGCTCGGGGGACGAACTAGGTGAGCAGTTCTTC.

The chain combines TRBV5-1 with TRBJ1-1, with D unclear. Germline CDR1 SGHRS, CDR2 YFSETQ. With 3 bases removed from V and 0 bases from J, the gap between germline ends came to 18 bases. This CDR3 contains 17 residues. Written as DNA, the CDR3 is TGCGCCAGCAGCTCTTGGACGGCACCGGGCATGAACACTGAAGCTTTCTTT. Its translation is CASSSWTAPGMNTEAFF.

This chain uses TRBV5-6 with TRBJ2-7; D uncertain. The germline V gene encodes CDR1 SGHDT and CDR2 YYEEEE. This CDR3 comprises 12 residues. Deletions cut 5 bases from V and 3 bases from J, with 9 bases between. CDR3 nucleotides: TGTGCCAGCAGTATCAGGAACTACGAGCAGTACTTC. Amino acids: CASSIRNYEQYF.

This chain links TRBV24-1 with TRBJ2-5; tentatively, D is TRBD1 or TRBD2 (6 bases each). The V and J ends lost 3 bases and 2 bases respectively, with 15 bases between them. The CDR3 spans 16 residues. CDR1 is KGHDR, CDR2 SFDVKD, per germline. CDR3 nucleotides: TGTGCCACCAGTGATGGACTACTGGGGGCGCAAGAGACCCAGTACTTC. It translates to CATSDGLLGAQETQYF.